This TCR beta chain was obtained from a study of blood T cell repertoires in COVID-19. Background on the study: COVID-19 samples from acute and convalescent phases originated in the United States, Italy and Spain. T cells, B-cell-depleted T cells, or PBMCs supplied cDNA or gDNA.

In the source study's methods: Amplification of reference gene primers was used by the study to estimate nucleated cell counts. Assay: immunoSEQ multiplex PCR; the TCRdb copy retains only in-frame clones and omits some. V and J calls and clone size are as listed in that table; D and trimming were resolved from the DNA. The table lists around 170,000 clones, approximately 79% of them singletons. J was trimmed by 6 bases and V by 4 bases; bases with no gene match: 10. This CDR3 spans 14 amino acids. Per the germline V gene, CDR1 is SGHNT and CDR2 is YYREEE (reference sequence). The sequence derives from a woman aged 80 or older with acute or convalescent COVID-19. Sequencing was done on a sample of peripheral blood. The rearrangement joins TRBV5-4 to TRBJ2-7, with TRBD1 matching 7 bases. CDR3 DNA sequence: TGTGCCAGCAGCCACGACAGGGTTCAGAGCGAGCAGTACTTC. Translation gives CASSHDRVQSEQYF. Full variable domain (outside the CDR3, taken from reference TRBV5-4 and TRBJ2-7): ETGVTQSPTHLIKTRGQQVTLRCSSQSGHNTVSWYQQALGQGPQFIFQYYREEENGRGNFPPRFSGLQFPNYSSELNVNALELDDSALYLCASSHDRVQSEQYFGPGTRLTVT.